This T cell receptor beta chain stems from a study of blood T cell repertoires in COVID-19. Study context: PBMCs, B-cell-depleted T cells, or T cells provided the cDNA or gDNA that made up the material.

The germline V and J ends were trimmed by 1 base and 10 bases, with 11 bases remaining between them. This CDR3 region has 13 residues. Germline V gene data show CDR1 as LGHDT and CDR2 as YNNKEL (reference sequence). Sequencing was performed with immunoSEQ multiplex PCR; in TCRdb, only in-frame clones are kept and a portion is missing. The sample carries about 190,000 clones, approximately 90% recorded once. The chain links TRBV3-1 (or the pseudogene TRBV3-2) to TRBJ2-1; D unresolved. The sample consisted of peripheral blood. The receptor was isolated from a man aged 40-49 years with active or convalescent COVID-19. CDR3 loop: CASSQGPPGEQFF. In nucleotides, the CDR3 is TGTGCCAGCAGCCAAGGGCCCCCCGGGGAGCAGTTCTTC.